The 8 T cell receptor beta chains presented below share a single source sample, sequenced in a study of graft-versus-host responses after intestinal transplantation. This table comes from immunoSEQ multiplex PCR, and its TCRdb copy is limited to in-frame clones, with some not included. The table has 130,000 or so clones, nearly 95% seen once. No antigen is known for these receptors. The sample in question was unstimulated CD4+ T cells sorted from spleen or lymph node cells, obtained before intestinal transplant. The source of these receptors is a human donor who received an intestinal transplant.

The V and J genes are TRBV10-3 and TRBJ2-7, with 7 bases aligning to TRBD1. CDR1 is ENHRY, CDR2 SYGVKD, per germline. V was pared by 3 bases and J by 1 base, with 12 bases of the junction left unmatched. The CDR3 runs 17 residues. The CDR3 region has the DNA TGTGCCATCAGTGATACGAGGAGCCTGACAGGGTCCTACGAGCAGTACTTC. Translated, it gives CAISDTRSLTGSYEQYF.

J is TRBJ2-1 and V is TRBV6-5; D gene uncertain. Germline values: CDR1 MNHEY, CDR2 SVGAGI. Trimming shortened V by 6 bases and J by 13 bases, and 13 bases separated the two germline ends. CDR3 length: 11 residues. The CDR3 is CASSQGPNQFF. The DNA of the CDR3 is TGTGCCAGCAGCCAAGGCCCAAACCAGTTCTTC.

V and J are TRBV18 and TRBJ2-2; TRBD1 agrees at 7 bases. V gave up 3 bases and J gave up 9 bases; unmatched junction bases: 4. There are 13 residues in the CDR3. The germline V gene has CDR1 KGHSH and CDR2 LQKENI. The CDR3 loop reads CASSPDRDRELFF. The CDR3 DNA reads TGTGCCAGCTCACCCGACAGGGACCGGGAGCTGTTTTTT.

This chain joins TRBV6-1 and TRBJ2-2, with D hard to call. Trimming pared 5 bases from V and 5 bases from J, leaving 12 bases between. The germline gives CDR1 MNHNS, CDR2 SASEGT. The CDR3 consists of 14 residues. This CDR3 is CASSWRVGTGELFF. The CDR3 coding sequence is TGTGCCAGCAGTTGGAGAGTGGGGACCGGGGAGCTGTTTTTT.

The rearrangement uses TRBV4-2 and TRBJ2-3; 7 bases line up with TRBD2. This CDR3 region has 11 residues. With 8 bases clipped from V and 8 bases from J, the junction kept 4 bases outside the gene matches. Germline V lookup: CDR1 LGHNA, CDR2 YNFKEQ. CDR3 loop: CASGGEGTQYF. The CDR3 nucleotides are TGTGCCAGCGGAGGGGAGGGTACGCAGTATTTT.

The chain joins TRBV28 to TRBJ1-6; 11 bases agree with TRBD1. This CDR3 has 15 residues. Looked up from germline, CDR1 is MDHEN and CDR2 is SYDVKM. The V segment lost 7 bases and the J segment 10 bases; nucleotides outside the gene matches: 9. Here the CDR3 DNA reads TGTGCCAGCACAGAGCGGACAGGGGGCCGATCACCCCTCCACTTT. It encodes CASTERTGGRSPLHF. The whole variable domain, remainder taken from reference TRBV28 and TRBJ1-6, is DVKVTQSSRYLVKRTGEKVFLECVQDMDHENMFWYRQDPGLGLRLIYFSYDVKMKEKGDIPEGYSVSREKKERFSLILESASTNQTSMYLCASTERTGGRSPLHFGNGTRLTVT.

The V call is TRBV4-2, the J call TRBJ2-7; 10 bases match TRBD1. This CDR3 region has 16 residues. Germline loops: CDR1 LGHNA, CDR2 YNFKEQ. Trimming took 2 bases from V and 2 from J; bases not matched to a gene: 6. The CDR3 region is CASSQITGTGAYEQYF. The CDR3 region has the DNA TGTGCCAGCAGCCAAATAACCGGGACAGGGGCCTACGAGCAGTACTTC.

The chain carries TRBV6-1 and TRBJ1-1; TRBD1 matches 11 bases. This CDR3 is built from 14 residues. J gave up 0 bases and V 8 bases, and 2 bases lay outside the gene matches. In germline, CDR1 is MNHNS, CDR2 SASEGT. The CDR3 sequence is CASGTGGMNTEAFF. CDR3 DNA: TGTGCCAGCGGGACAGGGGGGATGAACACTGAAGCTTTCTTT.